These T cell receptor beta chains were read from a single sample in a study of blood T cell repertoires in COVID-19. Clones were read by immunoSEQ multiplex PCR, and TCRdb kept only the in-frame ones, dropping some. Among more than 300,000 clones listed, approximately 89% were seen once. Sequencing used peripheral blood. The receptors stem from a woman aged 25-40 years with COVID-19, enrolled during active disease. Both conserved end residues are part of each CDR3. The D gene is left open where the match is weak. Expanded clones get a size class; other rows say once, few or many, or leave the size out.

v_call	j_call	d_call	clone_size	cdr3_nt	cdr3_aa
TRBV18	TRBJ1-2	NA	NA	TGTGCCAGCTCACCACCGTCCGCCAGGGGAGTCGGCTACACCTTC	CASSPPSARGVGYTF
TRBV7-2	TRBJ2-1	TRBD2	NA	TGTGCCAGCAGCTTTCGGTCTAGCGGGGGAATCCTACGGGATGAGCAGTTCTTC	CASSFRSSGGILRDEQFF
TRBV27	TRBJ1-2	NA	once	TGTGCCAGCAGTACCACCGGGCAGGGTCTCCGCTCCGGCTACACCTTC	CASSTTGQGLRSGYTF
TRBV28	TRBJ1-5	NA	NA	TGTGCCAGCAGTTTGGGAGGGGCAGATCAGCCCCAGCATTTT	CASSLGGADQPQHF
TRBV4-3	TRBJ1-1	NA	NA	TGCGCCAGCAGCCAAGTCAGGGCCAACACTGAAGCTTTCTTT	CASSQVRANTEAFF
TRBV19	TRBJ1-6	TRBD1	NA	TGTGCCAGTAACTCGGACAGGGGCCTATCACCCCTCCACTTT	CASNSDRGLSPLHF
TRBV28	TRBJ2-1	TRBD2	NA	TGTGCCAGCAGTTCTCCTAGCGGGGGGGCGAGGAACAATGAGCAGTTCTTC	CASSSPSGGARNNEQFF
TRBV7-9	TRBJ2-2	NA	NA	TGTGCCAGCAGCTTAGTGGCGGGGGCTCTCAGGGACACCGGGGAGCTGTTTTTT	CASSLVAGALRDTGELFF
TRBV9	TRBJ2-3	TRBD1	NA	TGTGCCAGCAGCGTCAGGGGGCGGACAGATACGCAGTATTTT	CASSVRGRTDTQYF
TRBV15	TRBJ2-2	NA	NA	TGTGCCACCAGCAGGGACACAAACACCGGGGAGCTGTTTTTT	CATSRDTNTGELFF
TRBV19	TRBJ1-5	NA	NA	TGTGCCAGTAGTATATTTCATGGGCAGGGCAATCAGCCCCAGCATTTT	CASSIFHGQGNQPQHF
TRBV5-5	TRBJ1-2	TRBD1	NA	TGTGCCAGCAGAAAACTACAGGGGGCGGGAGGCTACACCTTC	CASRKLQGAGGYTF
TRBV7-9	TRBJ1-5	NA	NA	TGTGCCAGCAGCTCCGACTGGGACTTCAATCAGCCCCAGCATTTT	CASSSDWDFNQPQHF
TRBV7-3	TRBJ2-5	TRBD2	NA	TGTGCCAGCAGCTTAAGGGGGGGGGAGACCCAGTACTTC	CASSLRGGETQYF
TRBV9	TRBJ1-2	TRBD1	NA	TGTGCCAGCACCAATATTGGGACAGCCTATGGCTACACCTTC	CASTNIGTAYGYTF
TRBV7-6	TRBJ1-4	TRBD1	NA	TGTGCCAGCAGCCTTGGGACAGGGAGTAATGAAAAACTGTTTTTT	CASSLGTGSNEKLFF
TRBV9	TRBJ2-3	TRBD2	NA	TGTGCCAGCAGCGTAGTGGGTAGCGGGGCCCCCACAGATACGCAGTATTTT	CASSVVGSGAPTDTQYF
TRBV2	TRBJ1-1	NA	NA	TGTGCCAGCAGTCGGGAGACCAACACTGAAGCTTTCTTT	CASSRETNTEAFF
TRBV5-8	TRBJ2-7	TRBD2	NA	TGTGCCAGCAGCAGGGATTGGAGCGGGGGCGGATCCTACGAGCAGTACTTC	CASSRDWSGGGSYEQYF
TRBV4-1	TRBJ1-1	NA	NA	TGCGCCAGCAGCCTGGGCACGTCCCGAGGGACTGAAGCTTTCTTT	CASSLGTSRGTEAFF
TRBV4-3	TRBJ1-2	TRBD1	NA	TGCGCCAGCAGCCATGGGACAGGGACCATCTATGGCTACACCTTC	CASSHGTGTIYGYTF
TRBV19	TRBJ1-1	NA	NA	TGTGCCAGTCGGAGGGGCCCGGGGACTGAAGCTTTCTTT	CASRRGPGTEAFF
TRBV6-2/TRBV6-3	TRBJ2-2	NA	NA	TGTGCCAGCAGTTACCTCCGCGCAAACACCGGGGAGCTGTTTTTT	CASSYLRANTGELFF
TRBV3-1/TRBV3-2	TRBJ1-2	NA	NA	TGTGCCAGCAGCCAACGCGGAGTCGGAGGGAATGGCTACACCTTC	CASSQRGVGGNGYTF
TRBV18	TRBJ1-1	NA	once	TGTGCCAGCTCACCACAAGCACCGTTGAACACTGAAGCTTTCTTT	CASSPQAPLNTEAFF
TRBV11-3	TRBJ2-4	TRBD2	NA	TGTGCCAGCAGCCCGCGGGGGAACATTCAGTACTTC	CASSPRGNIQYF
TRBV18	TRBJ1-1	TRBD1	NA	TGTGCCACTGGACAGGACATGAACACTGAAGCTTTCTTT	CATGQDMNTEAFF
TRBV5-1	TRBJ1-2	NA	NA	TGCGCCAGCAGCACCGCGGGGGCCCTTAACTATGGCTACACCTTC	CASSTAGALNYGYTF
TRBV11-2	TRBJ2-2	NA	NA	TGTGCCAGCAGCTTAGCCCGGGGGACGAACACCGGGGAGCTGTTTTTT	CASSLARGTNTGELFF
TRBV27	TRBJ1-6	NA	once	TGTGCCAGCAGTTACCTGAAGGACTTGAGCTCCTATAATTCACCCCTCCACTTT	CASSYLKDLSSYNSPLHF
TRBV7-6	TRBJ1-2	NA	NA	TGTGCCAGCAGCGGGTGGACCGGGGAAGGCTACACCTTC	CASSGWTGEGYTF
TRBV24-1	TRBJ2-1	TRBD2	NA	TGTGCCACCAGTGCCTCAGGACTAGCGGGGGGGCAAAGTAGTGTGGGTGAGCAGTTCTTC	CATSASGLAGGQSSVGEQFF
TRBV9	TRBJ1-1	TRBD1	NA	TGTGCCAGCAGCGTAGTGCCTTATACCGGGACAGGGAAAGTTATGAACACTGAAGCTTTCTTT	CASSVVPYTGTGKVMNTEAFF
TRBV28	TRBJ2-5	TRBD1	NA	TGTGCCAGCAGTTTCAAGGACAGGGGGAGGCAAGAGACCCAGTACTTC	CASSFKDRGRQETQYF
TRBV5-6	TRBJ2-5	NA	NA	TGTGCCAGCAGCTTACAGCTTACCCACGAGACCCAGTACTTC	CASSLQLTHETQYF
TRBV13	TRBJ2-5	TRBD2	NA	TGTGCCAGCAGCTTGACGGTAACTCTAGCGGGGATTGAGACCCAGTACTTC	CASSLTVTLAGIETQYF
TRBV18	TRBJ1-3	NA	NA	TGTGCCAGCTCACCAGTTAGACAGACGGGCGGAAACACCATATATTTT	CASSPVRQTGGNTIYF
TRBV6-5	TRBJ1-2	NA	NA	TGTGCCAGCATTTCGACAGGAATCTACACCTTC	CASISTGIYTF
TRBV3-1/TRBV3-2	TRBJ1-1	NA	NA	TGTGCCAGCAGCCAAGATCTGGGGCAAGCTTTCTTT	CASSQDLGQAFF
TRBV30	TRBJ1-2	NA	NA	TGTGCCTGGAGGGGACGGAGGGCTGGGAACTATGGCTACACCTTC	CAWRGRRAGNYGYTF
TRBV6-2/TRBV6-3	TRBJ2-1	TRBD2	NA	TGTGCCAGCAGTTTCTCACTAGCGGGGCGCTTATCAAAGTACAATGAGCAGTTCTTC	CASSFSLAGRLSKYNEQFF